This T cell receptor beta chain was recovered during a study of Tregs in tolerant kidney transplant recipients. Findings and limits, study-wide: No direct test of biological reproducibility was done here.

A word on this clone: Its antigen is undetermined.

The CDR3 runs 13 residues. V gave up 0 bases and J gave up 9 bases, with 15 bases separating them. Germline CDR1 GTSNPN, CDR2 SVGIG (reference sequence). The assay was immunoSEQ multiplex PCR, and TCRdb's table has in-frame clones only and misses some. The table has approximately 15,000 clones, around 77% seen once. Sequencing used Tregs from blood, obtained before the transplant. This sequence was found in a human donor who received a combined kidney and bone marrow transplant. This sequence joins TRBV30 and TRBJ2-7, with D perhaps matching TRBD2 (5 bases). CDR3 sequence: CAWSVGGLGGQYF. The CDR3 bases are TGTGCCTGGAGTGTTGGTGGGCTCGGAGGGCAGTACTTC.